This T cell receptor beta chain was sequenced for a study of identical twins. V shed 2 bases, J shed 2 bases, and the junction held 8 bases outside the gene matches. The CDR3 is 17 amino acids. TCRdb re-analysed the 5' RACE reads in MiXCR, keeping a single row per CDR3 protein. This table has roughly 720,000 distinct CDR3 sequences, around a sixth appearing once. This clonotype was seen only a few times. These data also featured in a second study, about T cells expressing NK-cell markers.

This clonotype was sampled from a woman between 18 and 29 years old in good health. Sequencing was done on a sample of PBMCs. The chain couples TRBV12-3 or TRBV12-4 to TRBJ2-3; 9 bases agree with TRBD2. CDR3 coding DNA: TGTGCCAGCAGTTTACTAAGCGGGGGGCTTAACACAGATACGCAGTATTTT. Its protein is CASSLLSGGLNTDTQYF.